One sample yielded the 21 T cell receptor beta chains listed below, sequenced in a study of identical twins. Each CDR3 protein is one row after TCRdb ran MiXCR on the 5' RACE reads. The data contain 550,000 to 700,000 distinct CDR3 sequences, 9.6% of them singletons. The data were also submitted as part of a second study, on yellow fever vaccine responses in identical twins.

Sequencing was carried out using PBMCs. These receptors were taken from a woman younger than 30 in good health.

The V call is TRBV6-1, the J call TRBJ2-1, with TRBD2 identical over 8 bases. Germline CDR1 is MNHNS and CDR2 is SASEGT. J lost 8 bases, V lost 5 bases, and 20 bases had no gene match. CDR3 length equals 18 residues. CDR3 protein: CASSLSPTGTSYPDEQFF. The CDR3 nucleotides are TGTGCCAGCAGTCTCTCTCCCACCGGGACTAGTTACCCCGATGAGCAGTTCTTC.

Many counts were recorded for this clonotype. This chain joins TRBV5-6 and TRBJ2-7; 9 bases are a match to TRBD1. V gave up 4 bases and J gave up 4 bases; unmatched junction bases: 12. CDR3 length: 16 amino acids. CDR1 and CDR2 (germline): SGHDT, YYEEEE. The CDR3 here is CASSVTQGASLYEQYF. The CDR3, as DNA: TGTGCCAGCAGCGTAACACAGGGGGCGAGTCTTTACGAGCAGTACTTC.

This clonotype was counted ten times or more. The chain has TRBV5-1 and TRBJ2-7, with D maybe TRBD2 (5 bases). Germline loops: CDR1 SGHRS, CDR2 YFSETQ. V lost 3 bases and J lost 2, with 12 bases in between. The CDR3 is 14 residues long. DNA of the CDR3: TGCGCCAGCAGCTCCGAAAGCGGAACCTACGAGCAGTACTTC. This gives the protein CASSSESGTYEQYF.

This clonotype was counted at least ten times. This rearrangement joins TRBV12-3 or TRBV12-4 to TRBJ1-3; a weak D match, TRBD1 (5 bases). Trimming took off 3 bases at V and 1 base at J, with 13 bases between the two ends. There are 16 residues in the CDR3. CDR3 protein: CASSLVFRGSGNTIYF. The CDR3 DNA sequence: TGTGCCAGCAGTTTGGTGTTTAGGGGTTCTGGAAACACCATATATTTT.

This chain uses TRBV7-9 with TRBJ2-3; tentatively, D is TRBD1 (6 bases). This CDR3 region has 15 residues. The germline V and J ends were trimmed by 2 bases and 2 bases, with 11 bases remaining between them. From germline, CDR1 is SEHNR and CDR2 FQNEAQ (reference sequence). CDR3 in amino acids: CASSLSDSNTDTQYF. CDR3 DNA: TGTGCCAGCAGCTTATCGGACAGCAACACAGATACGCAGTATTTT.

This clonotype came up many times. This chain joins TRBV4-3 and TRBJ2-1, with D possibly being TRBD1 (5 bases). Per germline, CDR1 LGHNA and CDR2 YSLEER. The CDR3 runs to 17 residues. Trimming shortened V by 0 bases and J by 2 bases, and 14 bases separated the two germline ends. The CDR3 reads CASSQEGAAEPYNEQFF. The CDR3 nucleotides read TGCGCCAGCAGCCAAGAAGGGGCCGCCGAGCCCTACAATGAGCAGTTCTTC.

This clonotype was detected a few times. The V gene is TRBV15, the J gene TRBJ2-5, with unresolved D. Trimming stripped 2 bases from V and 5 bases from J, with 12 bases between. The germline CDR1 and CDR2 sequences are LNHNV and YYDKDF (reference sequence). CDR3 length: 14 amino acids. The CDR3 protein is CATSRLPMVETQYF. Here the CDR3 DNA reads TGTGCCACCAGCAGATTGCCCATGGTGGAGACCCAGTACTTC.

The CDR3 coding sequence is TGTGCCAGCAGCCAAGAAATGGGACTTCCGGAGCTGTTTTTT. It yields the protein CASSQEMGLPELFF. The V call is TRBV3-1, the J call TRBJ2-2; the D gene is possibly TRBD2 (6 bases). Germline V CDR1 and CDR2: LGHDT, YNNKEL (reference sequence). V gave up 0 bases and J gave up 10 bases, with 12 bases separating them. The CDR3 loop spans 14 amino acids.

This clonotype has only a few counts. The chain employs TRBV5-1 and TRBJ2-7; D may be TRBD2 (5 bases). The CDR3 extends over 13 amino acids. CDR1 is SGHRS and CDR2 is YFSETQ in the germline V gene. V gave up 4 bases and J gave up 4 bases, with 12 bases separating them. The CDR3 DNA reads TGCGCCAGCAGCGAGGGCCGGCTTTACGAGCAGTACTTC. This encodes CASSEGRLYEQYF.

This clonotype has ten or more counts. The CDR3 loop is CASSQILGQGDGTTDTQYF. CDR3 DNA: TGTGCCAGCAGCCAGATTCTCGGACAAGGGGATGGAACCACAGATACGCAGTATTTT. The chain recombines TRBV3-1 with TRBJ2-3; D might be TRBD1 (5 bases). CDR3 length: 19 residues. The germline V and J ends were trimmed by 3 bases and 2 bases, with 24 bases remaining between them. Germline V CDR1 and CDR2: LGHDT, YNNKEL (reference sequence).

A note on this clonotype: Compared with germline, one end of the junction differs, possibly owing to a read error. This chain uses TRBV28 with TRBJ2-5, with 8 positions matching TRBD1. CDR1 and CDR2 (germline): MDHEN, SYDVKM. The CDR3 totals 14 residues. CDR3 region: CVSSGAGGRETQYF. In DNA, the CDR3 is TGTGTCAGCAGTGGGGCAGGGGGCCGAGAGACCCAGTACTTC. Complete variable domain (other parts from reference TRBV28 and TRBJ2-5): DVKVTQSSRYLVKRTGEKVFLECVQDMDHENMFWYRQDPGLGLRLIYFSYDVKMKEKGDIPEGYSVSREKKERFSLILESASTNQTSMYLCVSSGAGGRETQYFGPGTRLLVL.

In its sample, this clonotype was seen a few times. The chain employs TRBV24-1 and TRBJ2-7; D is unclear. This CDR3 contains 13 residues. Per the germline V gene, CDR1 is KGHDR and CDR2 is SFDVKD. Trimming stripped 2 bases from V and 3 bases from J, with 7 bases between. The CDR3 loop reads CATSDSSGYEQYF. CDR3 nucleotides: TGTGCCACCAGTGATTCATCAGGCTACGAGCAGTACTTC.

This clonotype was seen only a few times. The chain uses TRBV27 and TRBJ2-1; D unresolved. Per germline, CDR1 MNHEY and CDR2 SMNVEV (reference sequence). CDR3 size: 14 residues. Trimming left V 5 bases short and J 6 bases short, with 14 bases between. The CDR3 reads CASSLKPFGNEQFF. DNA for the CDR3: TGTGCCAGCAGTCTGAAGCCTTTTGGCAATGAGCAGTTCTTC.

CDR3 protein: CASSHPFTDTQYF. CDR3 sequence (DNA): TGTGCCAGCAGCCATCCTTTCACAGATACGCAGTATTTT. The genes are TRBV7-9 and TRBJ2-3; D gene uncertain. CDR1 is SEHNR and CDR2 is FQNEAQ in the germline V gene (reference sequence). The CDR3 runs 13 residues. V dropped 5 bases and J dropped 2 bases, with 8 bases sitting between them.

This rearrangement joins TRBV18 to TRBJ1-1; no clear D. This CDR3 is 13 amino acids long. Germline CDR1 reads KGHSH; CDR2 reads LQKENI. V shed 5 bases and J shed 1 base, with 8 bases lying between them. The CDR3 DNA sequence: TGTGCCAGCTCAGCCACGGAGAACACTGAAGCTTTCTTT. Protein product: CASSATENTEAFF. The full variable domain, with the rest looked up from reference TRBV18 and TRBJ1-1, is NAGVMQNPRHLVRRRGQEARLRCSPMKGHSHVYWYRQLPEEGLKFMVYLQKENIIDESGMPKERFSAEFPKEGPSILRIQQVVRGDSAAYFCASSATENTEAFFGQGTRLTVV.

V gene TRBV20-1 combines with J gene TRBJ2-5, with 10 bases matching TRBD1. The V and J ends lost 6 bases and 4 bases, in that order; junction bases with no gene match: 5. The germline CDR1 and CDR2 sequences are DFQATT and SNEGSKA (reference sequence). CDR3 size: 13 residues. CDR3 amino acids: CSAETGGGETQYF. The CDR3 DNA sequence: TGCAGTGCAGAGACAGGGGGCGGAGAGACCCAGTACTTC.

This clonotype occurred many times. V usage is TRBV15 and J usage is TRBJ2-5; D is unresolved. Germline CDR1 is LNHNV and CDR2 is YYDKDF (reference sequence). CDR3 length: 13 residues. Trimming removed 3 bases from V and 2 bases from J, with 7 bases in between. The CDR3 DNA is TGTGCCACCAGCAGGAGCAGGCAAGAGACCCAGTACTTC. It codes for CATSRSRQETQYF.

The CDR3 DNA follows: TGTGCCAGCTCACCGAGAGCTCGAACAGGGGATGGTGGTGAAAAACTGTTTTTT. It is translated as CASSPRARTGDGGEKLFF. This chain uses TRBV18 with TRBJ1-4, with 7 nucleotides matching TRBD1. The CDR3 length is 18 residues. V was clipped by 3 bases and J by 7 bases; unmatched bases: 17. CDR1 is KGHSH and CDR2 is LQKENI in the germline V gene.

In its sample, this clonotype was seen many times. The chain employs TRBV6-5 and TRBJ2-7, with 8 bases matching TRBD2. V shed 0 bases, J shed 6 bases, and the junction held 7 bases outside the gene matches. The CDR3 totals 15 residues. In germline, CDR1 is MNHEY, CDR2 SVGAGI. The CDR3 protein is CASSYSSGGPSEQYF. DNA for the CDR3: TGTGCCAGCAGTTACTCGTCGGGAGGGCCTAGCGAGCAGTACTTC.

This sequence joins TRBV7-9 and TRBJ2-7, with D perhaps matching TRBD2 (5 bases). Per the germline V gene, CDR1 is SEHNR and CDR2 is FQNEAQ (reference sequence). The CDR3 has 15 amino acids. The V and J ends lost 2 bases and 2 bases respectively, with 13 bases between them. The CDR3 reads CASSLLLADTYEQYF. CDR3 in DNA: TGTGCCAGCAGCTTATTGCTAGCTGATACCTACGAGCAGTACTTC.

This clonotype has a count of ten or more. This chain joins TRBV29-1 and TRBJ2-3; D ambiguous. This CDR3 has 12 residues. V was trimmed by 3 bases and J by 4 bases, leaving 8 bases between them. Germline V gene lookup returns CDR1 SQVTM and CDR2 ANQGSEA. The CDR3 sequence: CSVEVGSDTQYF. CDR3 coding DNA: TGCAGCGTTGAGGTCGGTTCAGATACGCAGTATTTT.